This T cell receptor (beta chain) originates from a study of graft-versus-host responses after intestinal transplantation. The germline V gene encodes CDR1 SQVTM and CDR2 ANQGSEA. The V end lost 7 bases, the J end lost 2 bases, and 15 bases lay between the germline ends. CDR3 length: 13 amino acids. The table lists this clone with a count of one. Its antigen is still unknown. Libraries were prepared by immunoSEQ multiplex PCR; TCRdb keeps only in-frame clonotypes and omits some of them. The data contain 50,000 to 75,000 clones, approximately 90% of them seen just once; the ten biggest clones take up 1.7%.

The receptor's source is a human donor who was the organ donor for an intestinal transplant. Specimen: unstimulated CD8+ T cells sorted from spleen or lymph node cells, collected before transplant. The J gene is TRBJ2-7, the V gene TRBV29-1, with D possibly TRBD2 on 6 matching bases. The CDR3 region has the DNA TGCAGCGATCCGGGACTTTCCCCCTACGAGCAGTACTTC. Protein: CSDPGLSPYEQYF.